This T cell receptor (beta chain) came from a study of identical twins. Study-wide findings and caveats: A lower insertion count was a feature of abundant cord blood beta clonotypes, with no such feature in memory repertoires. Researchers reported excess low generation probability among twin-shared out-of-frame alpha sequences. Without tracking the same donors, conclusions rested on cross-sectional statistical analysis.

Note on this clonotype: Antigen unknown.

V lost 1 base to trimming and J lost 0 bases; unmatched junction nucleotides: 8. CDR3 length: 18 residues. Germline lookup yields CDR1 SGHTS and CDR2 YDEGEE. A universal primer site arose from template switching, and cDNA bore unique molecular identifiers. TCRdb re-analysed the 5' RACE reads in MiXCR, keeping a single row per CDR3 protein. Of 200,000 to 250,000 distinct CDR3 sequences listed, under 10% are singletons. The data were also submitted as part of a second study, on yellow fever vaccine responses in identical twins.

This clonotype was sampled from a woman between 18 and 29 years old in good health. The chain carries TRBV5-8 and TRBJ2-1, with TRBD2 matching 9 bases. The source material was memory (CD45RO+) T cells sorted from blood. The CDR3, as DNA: TGTGCCAGCAGCTTGAAGGCGGGAGGGCCTAGCTCCTACAATGAGCAGTTCTTC. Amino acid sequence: CASSLKAGGPSSYNEQFF.